Sequencing of this TCR beta chain was carried out in a study of breast tumors, draining lymph nodes, adjacent tissues. Study-wide points: Data fit most tumor T cells coming from lymph node, expanding in tumor. Luminal-like breast cancer showed significantly higher tumor–nontumor repertoire similarity than basal-like. Tumor T cell lymph node origin was a supported hypothesis, not proven. Tumor TCR diversity was below lymph nodes but above nontumor tissue.

V dropped 5 bases and J dropped 5 bases, with 12 bases sitting between them. The CDR3 runs to 12 residues. Germline V gene lookup returns CDR1 DFQATT and CDR2 SNEGSKA (reference sequence). This clonotype was detected many times. The antigen is unknown. Axillary draining lymph nodes of breast cancer patients supplied the node samples. Each CDR3 protein is one row after TCRdb ran MiXCR on the multiplex PCR reads. Among fewer than 200,000 distinct CDR3 sequences listed, around 33% were seen once. Specimen: axillary lymph node tissue. The TCR originated in a female donor with breast cancer. Some clones in this sample may be carry-over from other donors' samples. The chain recombines TRBV20-1 with TRBJ2-5, with D maybe TRBD1 (5 bases). CDR3 in DNA: TGCAGTGCTTATCAGGGTGCGGAGACCCAGTACTTC. This encodes CSAYQGAETQYF.